These 15 T cell receptor beta chains came from one sample sequenced in a study of CD8 T cells in ankylosing spondylitis. Their cognate antigens are unknown. TCRdb passed the 5' RACE reads through MiXCR, listing each CDR3 protein once. The sample records about 330,000 distinct CDR3 sequences, roughly 8% being singletons. Whole-study results and caveats: A motif in TCR beta, a set of roughly 8 highly homologous variants, appeared characteristic of ankylosing spondylitis blood.

Sequencing was done on a sample of blood, either unsorted or a sorted T cell fraction (not recorded which). These receptors were obtained from a male donor with ankylosing spondylitis.

This sequence joins TRBV5-1 and TRBJ2-7, with D perhaps given as TRBD1 or TRBD2 (5 bases each). CDR3 length equals 14 residues. Germline assignment: CDR1 SGHRS and CDR2 YFSETQ. Trimming stripped 0 bases from V and 6 bases from J, with 13 bases between. The CDR3 nucleotides are TGCGCCAGCAGCTTGGAATCGGGGCCCGGCGAGCAGTACTTC. Amino acid sequence: CASSLESGPGEQYF.

The chain joins TRBV7-3 to TRBJ2-2; 9 nucleotides agree with TRBD2. The CDR3 is 16 residues long. Trimming removed 5 bases from V and 4 bases from J; junction bases left unmatched: 8. Germline-derived CDR1 and CDR2 are SGHTA and FQGTGA. CDR3 protein: CASSQRAGGTTGELFF. In DNA, the CDR3 is TGTGCCAGCAGCCAAAGAGCGGGAGGCACCACCGGGGAGCTGTTTTTT.

J is TRBJ2-1 and V is TRBV11-1, with TRBD2 identical over 9 bases. Germline trimming cut 8 bases from V and 9 bases from J; bases unmatched to any gene: 8. Germline assignment: CDR1 SGHAT and CDR2 FQDESV (reference sequence). The CDR3 has 13 amino acids. This chain's CDR3 is CASEPTSGGEQFF. CDR3 coding DNA: TGTGCCAGCGAGCCGACTAGCGGAGGTGAGCAGTTCTTC.

This chain joins TRBV12-3 or TRBV12-4 and TRBJ1-1; D is undetermined. V was cut by 6 bases and J by 5 bases, with 16 bases left in between. This CDR3 has 14 amino acids. CDR3 protein: CASSQEGARTEAFF. The CDR3 DNA is TGTGCCAGCAGCCAGGAAGGCGCCCGGACTGAAGCTTTCTTT.

The table lists this clonotype with a few counts. J is TRBJ1-5 and V is TRBV20-1; 8 nucleotides align to TRBD1. Germline V gene sequence: CDR1 DFQATT, CDR2 SNEGSKA (reference sequence). Unmatched junction bases numbered 8, after V lost 6 bases and J lost 7 bases. CDR3 length equals 13 residues. This CDR3 is CSANGQGGQPQHF. The DNA for the CDR3 is TGCAGTGCAAATGGACAGGGAGGACAGCCCCAGCATTTT.

This rearrangement joins TRBV27 to TRBJ2-1; D is unresolved. Trimming removed 4 bases from V and 5 bases from J, with 12 bases in between. This CDR3 contains 14 residues. Germline V lookup: CDR1 MNHEY, CDR2 SMNVEV (reference sequence). Here the CDR3 reads CASSWGLRDNEQFF. For the CDR3, the DNA is TGTGCCAGCAGTTGGGGTCTCCGGGACAATGAGCAGTTCTTC.

This clonotype was picked up a small number of times. The chain uses TRBV10-3 and TRBJ2-1, with a weak D call TRBD2 (6 bases). Trimming stripped 10 bases from V and 4 bases from J, with 17 bases between. The CDR3 has 14 amino acids. Germline V lookup: CDR1 ENHRY, CDR2 SYGVKD. This chain's CDR3 is CATRTLAEYNEQFF. For the CDR3, the DNA is TGTGCCACCAGGACACTAGCAGAATACAATGAGCAGTTCTTC.

The chain is built from TRBV12-3 or TRBV12-4 and TRBJ1-3; D call uncertain. V lost 3 bases and J lost 0, with 9 bases in between. CDR3 size: 15 residues. CDR3 nucleotides: TGTGCCAGCAGTTTCGGGGAGAGCTCTGGAAACACCATATATTTT. Amino acid sequence: CASSFGESSGNTIYF.

This chain uses TRBV7-9 with TRBJ2-1; TRBD2 matches 9 bases. Germline CDR1 and CDR2: SEHNR and FQNEAQ (reference sequence). This CDR3 has 16 amino acids. J gave up 5 bases and V 1 base, and 6 bases lay outside the gene matches. CDR3 sequence: CASSLDVAGADNEQFF. DNA of the CDR3: TGTGCCAGCAGCTTAGACGTAGCGGGAGCGGACAATGAGCAGTTCTTC.

The rearrangement links TRBV4-3 to TRBJ2-7; unclear D gene. The CDR3 loop spans 16 amino acids. Germline loops: CDR1 LGHNA, CDR2 YSLEER. Between the trimmed V and J ends, which lost 0 bases and 6 bases, there was a span of 18 bases. CDR3 region: CASSQEVTTTGREQYF. The CDR3 bases are TGCGCCAGCAGCCAAGAAGTGACCACGACGGGTCGCGAGCAGTACTTC.

The chain recombines TRBV28 with TRBJ1-1; no firm D call. This CDR3 is built from 12 residues. V was trimmed by 5 bases and J by 4 bases, leaving 8 bases between them. Germline V gene data show CDR1 as MDHEN and CDR2 as SYDVKM. CDR3 protein: CASSPPGTEAFF. CDR3 DNA: TGTGCCAGCAGTCCGCCGGGCACTGAAGCTTTCTTT.

This clonotype showed up just a few times. The chain carries TRBV9 and TRBJ2-1; the D gene is possibly TRBD2 (5 bases). The CDR3 runs 15 residues. CDR1 and CDR2 from the germline V gene are SGDLS and YYNGEE. Trimming took 0 bases from V and 8 from J, leaving 15 bases between them. The CDR3 spells CASSVDGRGLDEQFF. The CDR3 nucleotides read TGTGCCAGCAGCGTAGATGGACGGGGTCTCGATGAGCAGTTCTTC.

This clonotype was counted ten times or more. This chain connects TRBV6-5 to TRBJ2-1, with D maybe TRBD2 (6 bases). CDR3 length: 15 amino acids. Deletions cut 4 bases from V and 3 bases from J, with 13 bases between. CDR1 is MNHEY and CDR2 is SVGAGI in the germline V gene. The CDR3 coding sequence is TGTGCCAGCAGTTCAGACTGGGACTTCTACAATGAGCAGTTCTTC. Its translation is CASSSDWDFYNEQFF.

This clonotype was seen a handful of times. This chain uses TRBV29-1 with TRBJ1-4, with D unresolved. Trimming cost V 1 base and J 8 bases, with 5 bases left between them. The CDR3 has 11 residues. CDR1 SQVTM and CDR2 ANQGSEA come from the germline V gene. For the CDR3, the DNA is TGCAGCGTTGAAGTTGGGGAAAAACTGTTTTTT. It yields the protein CSVEVGEKLFF.

Here the CDR3 reads CASSYVGVAGASIGEQFF. The CDR3 DNA follows: TGTGCCAGCAGTTACGTGGGGGTAGCGGGAGCCTCGATTGGTGAGCAGTTCTTC. The chain has TRBV6-5 and TRBJ2-1; 9 positions match TRBD2. This CDR3 contains 18 residues. The trim removed 2 bases at V and 9 bases at J, leaving 17 bases unmatched. Germline lookup yields CDR1 MNHEY and CDR2 SVGAGI.